Below are 15 T cell receptor beta chains sequenced from a single sample in a study of early T cells in non-severe SARS-CoV-2 infection (dated by TCRdb to the early 2020s). The method behind the library was 5' RACE. TCRdb shows the sequencer as NextSeq 500. The public reads were reprocessed in TCRdb via fastp at Q25 and MiXCR, keeping in-frame beta chains. Each entry is one CDR3 protein sequence, shown with its most common DNA and genes. Recorded for this sample are fewer than 55,000 distinct CDR3 sequences; about 9.1% of them occurred a single time. Clones ranked in the top ten supply 4.2% of the sample. Source material: whole blood. These receptors originate from an adult who was a healthcare worker with PCR-confirmed SARS-CoV-2 infection or an uninfected control (not recorded which).

This chain connects TRBV2 to TRBJ2-2; D gene ambiguous. This CDR3 has 13 residues. Germline assignment: CDR1 SNHLY and CDR2 FYNNEI. V gave up 5 bases and J gave up 5 bases, with 9 bases separating them. CDR3 residues: CASSLIGTGELFF. CDR3 bases: TGTGCCAGCAGTCTTATAGGGACCGGGGAGCTGTTTTTT.

This clonotype was seen many times. The chain links TRBV19 to TRBJ1-5; D gene ambiguous. Germline V gene data show CDR1 as LNHDA and CDR2 as SQIVND (reference sequence). V was shortened by 0 bases and J by 2 bases, with 14 bases between the two germline ends. This CDR3 comprises 17 residues. CDR3 sequence: CASSIDPPGWGNQPQHF. The CDR3, as DNA: TGTGCCAGTAGTATAGATCCCCCGGGGTGGGGCAATCAGCCCCAGCATTTT.

Of note for this clonotype: Since a much larger clone is just one base distant, this may be a read error. The genes are TRBV10-2 and TRBJ1-1, with TRBD1 matching 8 bases. CDR3 length equals 13 residues. Germline loops: CDR1 WSHSY, CDR2 SAAADI. CDR3 sequence reads: CACRDRLGAEAFF. The CDR3 DNA reads as TGCGCCTGCAGGGACAGGCTAGGCGCTGAAGCTTTCTTT.

This clonotype came up many times. The chain joins TRBV19 to TRBJ1-5; D call uncertain. Germline CDR1 is LNHDA and CDR2 is SQIVND (reference sequence). The CDR3 length is 15 residues. The V end lost 3 bases, the J end lost 0 bases, and 9 bases lay between the germline ends. The CDR3: CASSIRTDSNQPQHF. The CDR3 DNA reads as TGTGCCAGTAGTATTCGGACGGATAGCAATCAGCCCCAGCATTTT.

This clonotype was detected many times. The chain recombines TRBV4-2 with TRBJ2-1; TRBD1 is a possible D gene (6 bases). The CDR3 consists of 15 residues. V lost 4 bases, J lost 8 bases, and 18 bases lay in between. CDR1 and CDR2 from the germline V gene are LGHNA and YNFKEQ. CDR3: CASSPRQARGYEQFF. As DNA, the CDR3 is TGTGCCAGCAGCCCCCGACAGGCAAGGGGATATGAGCAGTTCTTC.

This clonotype occurred many times. The chain links TRBV12-3 or TRBV12-4 to TRBJ2-5; D gene unclear. The V gene lost 1 base and the J gene lost 7 bases, with 7 bases spanning the gap. The CDR3 has 12 residues. CDR3 bases: TGTGCCAGCAGTTTAGACGGCGGGACCCAGTACTTC. Protein product: CASSLDGGTQYF.

The chain recombines TRBV6-5 with TRBJ1-1, with D hard to call. Germline CDR1 is MNHEY and CDR2 is SVGAGI. Trimming took 2 bases from V and 1 from J, leaving 5 bases between them. The CDR3 runs 13 residues. The CDR3 spells CASSYVANTEAFF. The CDR3 nucleotides read TGTGCCAGCAGTTACGTTGCGAACACTGAAGCTTTCTTT.

This clonotype has more than one count but fewer than ten. This chain links TRBV4-2 with TRBJ2-1; D not certain. This CDR3 contains 17 residues. CDR1 and CDR2 (germline): LGHNA, YNFKEQ. V was cut by 0 bases and J by 0 bases, with 12 bases left in between. DNA of the CDR3: TGTGCCAGCAGCCAAGATTCGACACGAAGCTCCTACAATGAGCAGTTCTTC. Its translation: CASSQDSTRSSYNEQFF.

This clonotype was recorded at least ten times. The chain joins TRBV12-3 or TRBV12-4 to TRBJ2-1, with D perhaps TRBD2 (6 bases). V was trimmed by 5 bases and J by 12 bases, leaving 17 bases between them. There are 13 residues in the CDR3. In nucleotides, the CDR3 is TGTGCCAGCAGTCCCTTCGCGAGTAGCGGGCAGTTCTTC. Amino acid sequence: CASSPFASSGQFF.

The chain links TRBV12-3 or TRBV12-4 to TRBJ2-2, with a possible D match to TRBD2 (6 bases). The CDR3 has 15 amino acids. The V end was cut by 3 bases, the J end by 4 bases, with 12 bases between. The CDR3 reads CASSFGRRATGELFF. The CDR3 DNA reads as TGTGCCAGCAGTTTCGGGAGAAGGGCCACCGGGGAGCTGTTTTTT.

This clonotype was recorded a few times. The rearrangement joins TRBV29-1 to TRBJ2-7; 9 bases align to TRBD1. This CDR3 is built from 12 residues. Germline assignment: CDR1 SQVTM and CDR2 ANQGSEA. After removal of 3 bases from V and 3 bases from J, the junction contained 0 bases not matched to a gene. The CDR3 DNA reads TGCAGCGTTGAGGGACAGGGCTACGAGCAGTACTTC. It specifies CSVEGQGYEQYF.

This clonotype has a count of ten or more. The gene calls are TRBV4-2 and TRBJ1-2, with D possibly being TRBD1 (6 bases). Germline CDR1 LGHNA, CDR2 YNFKEQ. The CDR3 has 14 amino acids. Trimming removed 4 bases at V and 2 bases at J, with 11 bases between. The CDR3 reads CASSRRQDNYGYTF. In DNA form, the CDR3 reads TGTGCCAGCAGCCGGAGACAGGACAACTATGGCTACACCTTC.

This clonotype has a count of ten or more. The chain has TRBV18 and TRBJ2-7; the match to TRBD2 covers 8 bases. Germline assignment: CDR1 KGHSH and CDR2 LQKENI. Trimming at V came to 0 bases and at J to 4 bases, leaving 5 bases not matched to a gene. This CDR3 comprises 15 residues. The CDR3 DNA reads TGTGCCAGCTCACCACCGGGCGGGAGGTTATACGAGCAGTACTTC. Residues: CASSPPGGRLYEQYF.

There are many counts of this clonotype. The CDR3 spells CASNSDRAGYGYTF. The CDR3 coding sequence is TGTGCCAGTAACTCGGACAGGGCGGGGTATGGCTACACCTTC. The gene calls are TRBV19 and TRBJ1-2; 8 bases agree with TRBD1. The CDR3 is made up of 14 amino acids. The V gene end was trimmed by 7 bases and the J gene end by 5 bases; junction bases not matched to a gene: 9. Germline CDR1 and CDR2: LNHDA and SQIVND (reference sequence).

This clonotype was seen ten or more times. J is TRBJ2-2 and V is TRBV4-1; TRBD2 agrees at 12 bases. After removal of 1 base from V and 8 bases from J, the junction contained 8 bases not matched to a gene. The CDR3 extends over 17 amino acids. Per germline, CDR1 MGHRA and CDR2 YSYEKL. The CDR3 protein is CASSQVRTSGTGGELFF. In nucleotides, the CDR3 is TGCGCCAGCAGCCAAGTGCGGACTAGCGGGACAGGGGGGGAGCTGTTTTTT.